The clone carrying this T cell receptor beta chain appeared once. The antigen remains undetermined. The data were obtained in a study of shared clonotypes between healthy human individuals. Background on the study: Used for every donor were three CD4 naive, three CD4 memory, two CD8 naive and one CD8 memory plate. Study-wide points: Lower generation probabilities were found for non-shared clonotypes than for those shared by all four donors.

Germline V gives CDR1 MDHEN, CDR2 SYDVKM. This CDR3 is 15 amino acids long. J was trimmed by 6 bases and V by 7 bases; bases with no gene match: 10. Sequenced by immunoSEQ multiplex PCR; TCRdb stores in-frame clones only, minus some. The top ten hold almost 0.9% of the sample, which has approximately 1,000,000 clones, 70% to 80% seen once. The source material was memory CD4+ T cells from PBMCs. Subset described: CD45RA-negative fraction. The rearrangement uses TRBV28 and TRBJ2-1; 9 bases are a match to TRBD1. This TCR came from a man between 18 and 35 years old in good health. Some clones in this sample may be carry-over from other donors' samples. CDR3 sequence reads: CASTRGTGTPNEQFF. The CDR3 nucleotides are TGTGCCAGCACTCGAGGGACAGGGACCCCCAATGAGCAGTTCTTC.